The T cell receptor beta chain described here comes from a study of cytomegalovirus exposure and HLA in healthy donors. The repertoire was sequenced with immunoSEQ multiplex PCR; TCRdb's copy has only in-frame clones and lacks some. This sample carries around 50,000 clones, over 90% of them seen once, and the ten largest clones take roughly 5.8%. Study-level findings and limits: Rare TCR sequences dominated, though some public TCRs recurred in many donors. Clusters of TCRs from the first cohort tended to co-occur in the approximately 120 validation repertoires (as a later analysis found).

Details on this clone: Its specificity is unknown.

Sequencing was done on a sample of PBMCs. The sequence was obtained from a woman between 18 and 29 years old in good health and CMV-seronegative.

The DNA of the CDR3 is TGTGCCAGTAACGAAAAACACCGGGAAGGCTACACCTTC. Amino acid sequence: CASNEKHREGYTF. V gene TRBV19 combines with J gene TRBJ1-2; D remains ambiguous. The V end was cut by 7 bases, the J end by 8 bases, with 17 bases between. The CDR3 extends over 13 amino acids. Per germline, CDR1 LNHDA and CDR2 SQIVND (reference sequence).